A selection of T cell receptor beta chains follows, all from one sample in a study of blood T cell repertoires in COVID-19. Generated by immunoSEQ multiplex PCR, the TCRdb table keeps only in-frame clones and is missing some. The repertoire holds 250,000 or so clones, with approximately 90% as singletons. Sequenced: PBMCs or T cells enriched from blood (not recorded which). The receptors originated from a young man who had recovered from COVID-19. Both conserved end residues are trimmed from each CDR3. D genes are given only for firm matches.

CDR3 protein: ASSLDRADTQY
J gene: TRBJ2-3
V gene: TRBV5-1
D gene: -

CDR3 protein: ASSEYKGTGKFDEQF
J gene: TRBJ2-1
V gene: TRBV25-1
D gene: TRBD1

CDR3 protein: ASSDTPGTGAEQF
J gene: TRBJ2-1
V gene: TRBV6-4
D gene: TRBD1

CDR3 protein: ASSTQTGGSQPQH
J gene: TRBJ1-5
V gene: TRBV19
D gene: TRBD1

CDR3 protein: ASSRTGGPGNEQF
J gene: TRBJ2-1
V gene: TRBV5-1
D gene: TRBD2

CDR3 protein: ASARGGGPTGELF
J gene: TRBJ2-2
V gene: TRBV6-1
D gene: -

CDR3 protein: ASSDEGREGTDTQY
J gene: TRBJ2-3
V gene: TRBV13
D gene: TRBD2

CDR3 protein: ASSPLTGQLNTGELF
J gene: TRBJ2-2
V gene: TRBV18
D gene: TRBD1

CDR3 protein: ASRYDRGTDTQY
J gene: TRBJ2-3
V gene: TRBV7-2
D gene: TRBD1

CDR3 protein: ASSQEGLEQY
J gene: TRBJ2-7
V gene: TRBV4-1
D gene: -

CDR3 protein: ASLPTGPEGYT
J gene: TRBJ1-2
V gene: TRBV2
D gene: -

CDR3 protein: ASSSGRDSNQPQH
J gene: TRBJ1-5
V gene: TRBV7-2
D gene: -

CDR3 protein: ASSILAGGPNEQF
J gene: TRBJ2-1
V gene: TRBV5-1
D gene: TRBD2